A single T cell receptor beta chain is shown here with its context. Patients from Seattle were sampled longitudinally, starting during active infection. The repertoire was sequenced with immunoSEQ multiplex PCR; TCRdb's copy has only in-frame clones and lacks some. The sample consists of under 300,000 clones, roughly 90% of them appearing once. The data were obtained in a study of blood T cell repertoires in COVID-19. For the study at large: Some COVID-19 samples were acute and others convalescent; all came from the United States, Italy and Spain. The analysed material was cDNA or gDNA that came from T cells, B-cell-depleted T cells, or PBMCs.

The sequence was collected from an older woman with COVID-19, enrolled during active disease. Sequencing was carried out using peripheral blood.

CDR3 bases: TGTGCCAGCAGCTTCCGGACTAGCGGGGGGTCGGGTGAGCAGTTCTTC. Protein sequence: CASSFRTSGGSGEQFF. The V gene is TRBV7-9, the J gene TRBJ2-1; 14 bases fit TRBD2. This CDR3 contains 16 residues. Germline CDR1 SEHNR, CDR2 FQNEAQ (reference sequence). The V and J ends lost 3 bases and 9 bases, in that order; junction bases with no gene match: 7.